The 30 T cell receptor beta chains given below trace back to one sample, sequenced in a study of blood T cells in healthy people across ages. Through a sample-barcoded 5' primer and a J-beta primer mix, a second PCR was run for roughly 6 to 11 cycles. TCRdb reprocessed the 5' RACE reads via MiXCR and lists one record per CDR3 protein. The sample consists of 1.5 million to 2 million distinct CDR3 sequences, about 30% of them appearing once. Sequences were obtained from blood. These receptors were taken from a young woman in good health.

This clonotype showed up just a few times. The rearrangement joins TRBV6-6 to TRBJ2-1, with D maybe TRBD2 (5 bases). The CDR3 covers 14 residues. CDR1 is MNHNY and CDR2 is SVGAGI in the germline V gene (reference sequence). Trimming shortened V by 5 bases and J by 7 bases, and 15 bases separated the two germline ends. DNA of the CDR3: TGTGCCAGCAGTGACGGGGTCAATCAGAATGAGCAGTTCTTC. Protein product: CASSDGVNQNEQFF.

The rearrangement uses TRBV7-3 and TRBJ2-1; TRBD1 agrees at 7 bases. The CDR3 spans 13 residues. The V gene end was trimmed by 6 bases and the J gene end by 7 bases; junction bases not matched to a gene: 6. Per germline, CDR1 SGHTA and CDR2 FQGTGA. CDR3 sequence reads: CASSSGTENEQFF. In nucleotides, the CDR3 is TGTGCCAGCAGTTCCGGGACAGAGAATGAGCAGTTCTTC.

This clonotype has just a few counts. The rearrangement links TRBV6-1 to TRBJ1-6, with TRBD1 identical over 7 bases. Trimming at V came to 0 bases and at J to 7 bases, leaving 3 bases not matched to a gene. Germline V gene lookup returns CDR1 MNHNS and CDR2 SASEGT. The CDR3 totals 15 residues. In nucleotides, the CDR3 is TGTGCCAGCAGTGAAGCCCAGGACAGGAATTCACCCCTCCACTTT. It codes for CASSEAQDRNSPLHF.

Only a few counts were recorded for this clonotype. At one end the junction does not follow the germline gene, possibly because of a read error. The chain has TRBV5-1 and TRBJ1-5; 7 bases are shared with TRBD1. The CDR3 is 16 amino acids. Germline CDR1 reads SGHRS; CDR2 reads YFSETQ. This chain's CDR3 is CASSLTGDYSDQPQHF. The CDR3 nucleotides are TGCGCCAGCAGCTTGACAGGGGACTATAGCGATCAGCCCCAGCATTTT.

The chain carries TRBV20-1 and TRBJ2-3, with unresolved D. This CDR3 spans 10 amino acids. The germline gives CDR1 DFQATT, CDR2 SNEGSKA (reference sequence). Trimming pared 7 bases from V and 10 bases from J, leaving 12 bases between. CDR3 coding DNA: TGCAGTGTTGGGTGGTCTTCGCAGTATTTT. Protein: CSVGWSSQYF.

This clonotype was recorded many times. The chain recombines TRBV20-1 with TRBJ2-5; 7 bases agree with TRBD1. The CDR3 runs to 13 residues. Germline V CDR1 and CDR2: DFQATT, SNEGSKA (reference sequence). The V gene end was trimmed by 5 bases and the J gene end by 5 bases; junction bases not matched to a gene: 8. CDR3 nucleotide sequence: TGCAGTGCTGACTGGACAGGCCGGGAGACCCAGTACTTC. It yields the protein CSADWTGRETQYF.

This clonotype was detected ten times or more. The rearrangement uses TRBV5-5 and TRBJ2-7; D gene unclear. Deletions cut 2 bases from V and 3 bases from J, with 9 bases between. This CDR3 is built from 13 residues. Germline V CDR1 and CDR2: SGHKS, YYEKEE (reference sequence). The CDR3 coding sequence is TGTGCCAGCAGCTTACACAGCCTCTACGAGCAGTACTTC. It translates to CASSLHSLYEQYF.

J is TRBJ1-1 and V is TRBV14; D unclear. This CDR3 is 14 amino acids long. Germline V CDR1 and CDR2: SGHDN, FVKESK. Trimming shortened V by 4 bases and J by 0 bases, and 9 bases separated the two germline ends. The CDR3 nucleotides are TGTGCCAGCAGCCCCATCCCGATGAACACTGAAGCTTTCTTT. Translating gives CASSPIPMNTEAFF.

This clonotype was seen at least ten times. This chain uses TRBV7-6 with TRBJ2-1; no clear D gene. Trimming removed 1 base at V and 6 bases at J, with 7 bases between. This CDR3 is 13 amino acids long. Looked up from germline, CDR1 is SGHVS and CDR2 is FNYEAQ. The CDR3 DNA reads TGTGCCAGCAGCTTAGGGTCGGTCAATGAGCAGTTCTTC. Amino acids: CASSLGSVNEQFF.

This clonotype occurred a few times. V usage is TRBV4-3 and J usage is TRBJ2-3; 12 bases map to TRBD2. Looked up from germline, CDR1 is LGHNA and CDR2 is YSLEER. This CDR3 region has 16 residues. The V and J ends lost 3 bases and 1 base, in that order; junction bases with no gene match: 2. DNA of the CDR3: TGCGCCAGCAGCCACCTAGCGGGAGGGCGCACAGATACGCAGTATTTT. This encodes CASSHLAGGRTDTQYF.

The rearrangement joins TRBV28 to TRBJ2-3; 7 bases fit TRBD2. The CDR3 sequence is 17 residues long. V shed 2 bases and J 0 bases; nucleotides not matched to a gene: 8. Germline loops: CDR1 MDHEN, CDR2 SYDVKM. Written as DNA, the CDR3 is TGTGCCAGCAGTTTAGGGATGACTAGCTTGAGCACAGATACGCAGTATTTT. Translating gives CASSLGMTSLSTDTQYF.

The chain links TRBV19 to TRBJ2-1; unclear D gene. The CDR3 extends over 15 amino acids. The V gene's germline CDR1 is LNHDA and CDR2 SQIVND (reference sequence). Trimming removed 10 bases at V and 0 bases at J, with 16 bases between. The CDR3 here is CATNDGSSSYNEQFF. The CDR3, as DNA: TGTGCCACCAACGATGGGTCCAGCTCCTACAATGAGCAGTTCTTC.

Only a few counts were recorded for this clonotype. J is TRBJ2-1 and V is TRBV29-1, with 10 bases lining up with TRBD2. The junction had 9 bases not matched to a gene; V was cut back by 8 bases and J by 2 bases. The germline V gene has CDR1 SQVTM and CDR2 ANQGSEA. The CDR3 loop spans 15 amino acids. The CDR3: CSPGRLAGTYNEQFF. CDR3 in DNA: TGCAGCCCGGGACGACTAGCGGGTACCTACAATGAGCAGTTCTTC.

This clonotype has only a few counts. V and J are TRBV7-9 and TRBJ1-2; D remains ambiguous. Deletions cut 5 bases from V and 4 bases from J, with 11 bases between. CDR3 length: 13 amino acids. From germline, CDR1 is SEHNR and CDR2 FQNEAQ (reference sequence). The CDR3: CASSVTSPYGYTF. CDR3 DNA: TGTGCCAGCAGCGTCACCTCGCCCTATGGCTACACCTTC.

This clonotype was found a few times. This may be a read error, as it is one base from a much larger clone. The chain uses TRBV6-5 and TRBJ2-6; TRBD2 is a possible D gene (6 bases). The V gene's germline CDR1 is MNHEY and CDR2 SVGAGI. The CDR3 has 14 residues. CDR3 protein: CASSPDGGANVPTF. CDR3 nucleotide sequence: TGTGCCAGCAGTCCAGACGGCGGGGCCAACGTCCCGACTTTC.

This clonotype was seen ten or more times. The J gene is TRBJ2-1, the V gene TRBV11-3, with 8 bases identical to TRBD2. This CDR3 is built from 17 residues. Germline V CDR1 and CDR2: SGHNT, YENEEA. V shed 5 bases, J shed 6 bases, and the junction held 15 bases outside the gene matches. The CDR3 bases are TGTGCCAGCAGCCCCGGAAGGGGGACTAGGCGAAGCAATGAGCAGTTCTTC. Translation gives CASSPGRGTRRSNEQFF. The entire variable domain, with the rest obtained from reference TRBV11-3 and TRBJ2-1, is as follows: EAGVVQSPRYKIIEKKQPVAFWCNPISGHNTLYWYLQNLGQGPELLIRYENEEAVDDSQLPKDRFSAERLKGVDSTLKIQPAELGDSAVYLCASSPGRGTRRSNEQFFGPGTRLTVL.

The chain links TRBV29-1 to TRBJ2-1; a possible D gene is TRBD2 (5 bases). The germline V gene has CDR1 SQVTM and CDR2 ANQGSEA. The CDR3 consists of 13 residues. V lost 6 bases to trimming and J lost 3 bases, with 12 bases between them. The CDR3 loop reads CSVRGRNYNEQFF. In nucleotides, the CDR3 is TGCAGCGTCCGAGGGCGTAACTACAATGAGCAGTTCTTC.

The CDR3 loop reads CASRHGTAELYSNQPQHF. The CDR3 coding sequence is TGTGCCAGCAGGCACGGGACGGCTGAACTTTATAGCAATCAGCCCCAGCATTTT. The V and J genes are TRBV3-1 and TRBJ1-5, with a tentative D call TRBD1 (5 bases). Trimming stripped 6 bases from V and 0 bases from J, with 21 bases between. Germline V lookup: CDR1 LGHDT, CDR2 YNNKEL (reference sequence). The CDR3 has 18 amino acids.

This clonotype was seen a few times. The J gene is TRBJ2-5, the V gene TRBV12-5; 7 positions agree with TRBD1. J gave up 2 bases and V 2 bases, and 5 bases lay outside the gene matches. The germline V gene has CDR1 LGHNT and CDR2 FRNRAP. The CDR3 is 15 amino acids. The CDR3 sequence: CASGLPTGVQETQYF. Written as DNA, the CDR3 is TGTGCTAGTGGTTTGCCTACAGGGGTTCAAGAGACCCAGTACTTC.

The V and J genes are TRBV7-9 and TRBJ2-1; TRBD2 agrees at 8 bases. Germline lookup yields CDR1 SEHNR and CDR2 FQNEAQ (reference sequence). V dropped 2 bases and J dropped 12; count of bases not matched to a gene: 9. The CDR3 runs 14 residues. Here the CDR3 reads CASSLRTSPEGQFF. The CDR3 DNA follows: TGTGCCAGCAGCTTAAGGACTAGCCCCGAGGGGCAGTTCTTC.

V and J are TRBV7-9 and TRBJ1-2; no clear D. The V gene's germline CDR1 is SEHNR and CDR2 FQNEAQ (reference sequence). Trimming shortened V by 5 bases and J by 8 bases, and 12 bases separated the two germline ends. This CDR3 is 12 amino acids long. CDR3 protein: CASSLPSQGYTF. The CDR3 DNA sequence: TGTGCCAGCAGCCTCCCAAGTCAAGGCTACACCTTC.

This clonotype was detected a few times. This chain joins TRBV12-3 or TRBV12-4 and TRBJ1-2, with D hard to call. This CDR3 region has 13 residues. Trimming shortened V by 6 bases and J by 2 bases, and 10 bases separated the two germline ends. The CDR3 loop reads CASSGSPNYGYTF. The CDR3 DNA is TGTGCCAGCAGCGGCTCTCCCAACTATGGCTACACCTTC.

On this clonotype itself: Being one base from a much bigger clone, this may be a read error. V and J are TRBV7-9 and TRBJ2-5; D perhaps matches TRBD1 (5 bases). Trimming stripped 7 bases from V and 1 base from J, with 10 bases between. Germline CDR1 is SEHNR and CDR2 is FQNEAQ (reference sequence). This CDR3 is 13 amino acids long. The CDR3, as DNA: TGTGCCAGCACCGGACAAGTCCAAGAGACCCAGTACTTC. It specifies CASTGQVQETQYF. Full variable domain (missing parts from reference TRBV7-9 and TRBJ2-5): DTGVSQNPRHKITKRGQNVTFRCDPISEHNRLYWYRQTLGQGPEFLTYFQNEAQLEKSRLLSDRFSAERPKGSFSTLEIQRTEQGDSAMYLCASTGQVQETQYFGPGTRLLVL.

This clonotype occurred a few times. The chain is built from TRBV6-6 and TRBJ2-1, with 16 bases aligning to TRBD2. Losses at the gene ends were 6 bases for V and 7 bases for J; bases not matched to a gene: 9. Germline CDR1 reads MNHNY; CDR2 reads SVGAGI (reference sequence). This CDR3 comprises 17 residues. The DNA of the CDR3 is TGTGCCAGCAGGGGACTAGCGGGAGGGCCTTTTGGGAATGAGCAGTTCTTC. It codes for CASRGLAGGPFGNEQFF.

In its sample, this clonotype was seen many times. The chain recombines TRBV20-1 with TRBJ1-6, with D tentatively TRBD1 (6 bases). CDR3 length: 13 residues. Per germline, CDR1 DFQATT and CDR2 SNEGSKA (reference sequence). V was shortened by 5 bases and J by 7 bases, with 12 bases between the two germline ends. In DNA form, the CDR3 reads TGCAGTGCTCAGGACAGAGCGAATTCACCCCTCCACTTT. Translating gives CSAQDRANSPLHF.

In the case of this clonotype: One end of the junction varies from germline; a read error may be responsible. This chain connects TRBV12-3 or TRBV12-4 to TRBJ1-5, with D perhaps TRBD1 (5 bases). The length of the CDR3 is 15 residues. The CDR3 coding sequence is TGTGCCGGCAGCCCGGGGCAGTATCGAGGGCAGCCCCAGCATTTT. It translates to CAGSPGQYRGQPQHF.

This clonotype was recorded a few times. One end of the junction is discordant with germline, which a read error may explain. The chain recombines TRBV5-6 with TRBJ2-7, with TRBD2 identical over 7 bases. Germline assignment: CDR1 SGHDT and CDR2 YYEEEE. The CDR3 sequence is 14 residues long. CDR3 protein: CASSLAGVRDEQYF. In DNA, the CDR3 is TGTGCCAGCAGTTTGGCGGGAGTGCGAGACGAGCAGTACTTC.

The chain is built from TRBV5-1 and TRBJ1-6; D uncertain. The CDR3 totals 14 residues. The ends were cut back, 5 bases at V and 6 bases at J, with 12 bases in the middle. Germline V CDR1 and CDR2: SGHRS, YFSETQ. The CDR3, as DNA: TGCGCCAGCAGTCAAGGCACTACTAATTCACCCCTCCACTTT. Amino acid sequence: CASSQGTTNSPLHF.

The chain combines TRBV20-1 with TRBJ2-2, with D unresolved. V dropped 1 base and J dropped 2 bases, with 5 bases sitting between them. CDR1 DFQATT and CDR2 SNEGSKA come from the germline V gene (reference sequence). This CDR3 comprises 13 residues. The CDR3 DNA reads TGCAGTGCTAGAGGACCTAACACCGGGGAGCTGTTTTTT. Encoded protein: CSARGPNTGELFF.

This chain joins TRBV9 and TRBJ2-3; 7 nucleotides align to TRBD1. The CDR3 loop spans 17 amino acids. The V and J ends lost 0 bases and 2 bases, in that order; junction bases with no gene match: 9. Germline V gene data show CDR1 as SGDLS and CDR2 as YYNGEE. CDR3 loop: CASSVGNRGAYTDTQYF. CDR3 DNA sequence: TGTGCCAGCAGCGTAGGAAACAGGGGCGCCTACACAGATACGCAGTATTTT. The entire variable domain, with the rest obtained from reference TRBV9 and TRBJ2-3, is as follows: DSGVTQTPKHLITATGQRVTLRCSPRSGDLSVYWYQQSLDQGLQFLIQYYNGEERAKGNILERFSAQQFPDLHSELNLSSLELGDSALYFCASSVGNRGAYTDTQYFGPGTRLTVL.